Detailed here is one TCR beta chain. In germline, CDR1 is MNHEY, CDR2 SVGEGT. CDR3 length: 15 amino acids. V dropped 2 bases and J dropped 0 bases, with 11 bases sitting between them. The sample comes from a study of Ad26.COV2.S vaccination and SARS-CoV-2 variants. The treatment denotes: around 19 received Ad26.COV2.S at low or high dose, single or two shots; several received placebo; per-sample allocation not given. Sample collection was performed on day 63 after the first vaccine or placebo injection. The data were produced by immunoSEQ multiplex PCR, yet TCRdb's version contains in-frame clones alone and is incomplete. This sample has 200,000 to 300,000 clones; roughly 90% occur once, and the top ten carry about 11%.

The starting material was peripheral blood, obtained in a trial of Ad26.COV2.S vaccine versus placebo. The gene calls are TRBV6-2 or TRBV6-3 and TRBJ2-7; TRBD1 is a possible D gene (6 bases). This TCR was recovered from a person aged 18 to 59 who received the Ad26.COV2.S COVID-19 vaccine or a placebo. CDR3 sequence reads: CASSYDRRRSYEQYF. CDR3 nucleotides: TGTGCCAGCAGTTACGACAGGAGACGCTCCTACGAGCAGTACTTC.